The present entry profiles one T cell receptor (beta chain) with its context. Its antigen is as yet unknown. Germline CDR1 reads SGHAT; CDR2 reads FQNNGV. The CDR3 contains 13 residues. This record comes from a study of monozygotic twins with inflammatory bowel disease. Study-wide findings and caveats: Other individuals had fewer clonotypes in common with IBD patients than with healthy twins, especially with disease activity.

TCRdb reprocessed the 5' RACE reads and stores each CDR3 protein as one record, lacking DNA. Recorded here are some 400,000 distinct CDR3 sequences; the top ten clones represent 2.4%. The TCR sequence derives from a human donor with ulcerative colitis or Crohn's disease, or a healthy co-twin of an affected twin (not recorded which). V and J are TRBV11-2 and TRBJ2-3; the TCRdb D gene call, TRBD1, has no DNA to confirm it. Sample: blood. CDR3 sequence: CACWADPTDTQYF.